The clone carrying this TCR beta chain was detected ten times or more. Its antigen is undetermined. The sample originates from a study of regulatory T cells in long-lasting Graves disease. In building TCR beta libraries, iRepertoire HTBI primers were used together with Arm-PCR of CDR3 regions. Using its own MiXCR run on the multiplex PCR reads, TCRdb lists one record per CDR3 protein. The sample carries roughly 500,000 distinct CDR3 sequences, 12% recorded once. Germline CDR1 reads SGHTA; CDR2 reads FQGTGA. Trimming left V 2 bases short and J 4 bases short, with 10 bases between. This CDR3 is 14 amino acids long. Study-wide findings and caveats: Persistent patients shared some 2,500 public clonotypes among themselves. Newly diagnosed patients shared fewer, at approximately 970.

Sample time point: newly diagnosed GD, antithyroid drugs for less than 3 months. Extracted PBMC RNA gave rise to the TCR library. The authors drew patients from an endocrinology department in Xi'an, China. A roughly 8.3-milliliter sample of peripheral blood was drawn into EDTA tubes. This sample also belongs to another study, concerning T cells in Graves' hyperthyroidism and ophthalmopathy. Per that paper: Orbital computed tomography, thyroid ultrasound, serum thyroxine and TRAb, and clinical symptoms together informed the diagnoses.

Specimen: peripheral blood mononuclear cells (PBMCs), collected at new diagnosis, from a patient treated with antithyroid drugs. This rearrangement joins TRBV7-3 to TRBJ2-3; D possibly corresponds to TRBD2 (5 bases). This TCR came from a woman in her thirties with Graves disease. The CDR3 here is CASSLGSSADTQYF. As DNA, the CDR3 is TGTGCCAGCAGCTTAGGGAGTTCGGCAGATACGCAGTATTTT.